The entry below describes one T cell receptor beta chain. Its antigen is unidentified. It was on ten immunoSEQ deep assay plates that unsorted PBMC DNA was sequenced. Sequenced by immunoSEQ multiplex PCR; TCRdb stores in-frame clones only, minus some. The table lists about 490,000 clones, over 60% of them singletons. This specimen belongs to a study of shared clonotypes between healthy human individuals. Study results and limitations: Only blood underwent sampling, and tissue repertoires likely differ.

The CDR3 extends over 15 amino acids. Germline CDR1 is LNHDA and CDR2 is SQIVND (reference sequence). V dropped 7 bases and J dropped 7 bases, with 20 bases sitting between them. Sequencing used PBMCs. V usage is TRBV19 and J usage is TRBJ1-5; perhaps TRBD1 as D (5 bases). The source is a woman between 35 and 50 years old in good health. Some clones in this sample may be carry-over from other donors' samples. CDR3 DNA: TGTGCCAGTAATGAGATTGGGCAGGGCGACCAGCCCCAGCATTTT. Translated, it gives CASNEIGQGDQPQHF. Variable domain in full (rest from reference TRBV19 and TRBJ1-5): DGGITQSPKYLFRKEGQNVTLSCEQNLNHDAMYWYRQDPGQGLRLIYYSQIVNDFQKGDIAEGYSVSREKKESFPLTVTSAQKNPTAFYLCASNEIGQGDQPQHFGDGTRLSIL.